The clone carrying this T cell receptor beta chain was seen a few times. In the original analysis: TCRs per sample had a median of roughly 93,000 and ranged from 23,224 to 690,600. TCRdb fed the RACE reads into MiXCR, producing one record per CDR3 protein. The V and J calls were determined by TCRdb, not by the authors. The sample lists about 120,000 distinct CDR3 sequences, about 12% seen once, with around 1.5% in the top ten. The sample comes from a study of human T cells and chemical hapten exposure. Study information: Alopecia areata, totalis or universalis affected patients who were mostly female.

Time point meaning: patch test 1, 2 weeks after DPC sensitization. The sample's treatment: therapeutic diphenylcyclopropenone sensitization with weekly scalp DPC. Sequenced material: whole blood, taken in connection with sensitization to the hapten diphenylcyclopropenone (DPC). The TCR originated in a woman in her 50s with alopecia areata. Some clones in this sample may be carry-over from other donors' samples.

CDR3 amino acids: CATSREGDGASGYTF. CDR3 sequence (DNA): TGTGCCACCAGCAGAGAAGGGGACGGCGCTAGTGGCTACACCTTC. The chain joins TRBV15 to TRBJ1-2; D is possibly TRBD1 (5 bases). Trimming took 0 bases from V and 7 from J, leaving 15 bases between them. CDR3 length equals 15 residues. CDR1 is LNHNV, CDR2 YYDKDF, per germline (reference sequence). Combining the CDR3 with reference TRBV15 and TRBJ1-2 gives the whole variable domain DAMVIQNPRYQVTQFGKPVTLSCSQTLNHNVMYWYQQKSSQAPKLLFHYYDKDFNNEADTPDNFQSRRPNTSFCFLDIRSPGLGDTAMYLCATSREGDGASGYTFGSGTRLTVV.